Listed below are T cell receptor beta chains from one sample, sequenced in a study of blood T cell repertoires in COVID-19. The protocol was immunoSEQ multiplex PCR, while the TCRdb copy is restricted to in-frame clones and leaves out a portion. The repertoire holds 150,000 or so clones, with 80% to 85% as singletons. Specimen: PBMCs or T cells enriched from blood (not recorded which). The source of these receptors is a woman between 50 and 59 years old who had been exposed to COVID-19. The CDR3 runs from the conserved cysteine through the conserved F or W. A D gene is named only where the DNA matches it firmly. Clone size is shown for a subset of rows, as once, few, many or a class of expanded clone.

TRBJ1-6 . . TRBV6-5 15 TGTGCCAGCAACCGGGGGGACGGTTATAATTCACCCCTCCACTTT CASNRGDGYNSPLHF
TRBJ2-7 . TRBD2 TRBV6-2/TRBV6-3 18 TGTGCCAGCAGTTACCGCGGCCTTCCCGCGGGGGGCTCCTACGAGCAGTACTTC CASSYRGLPAGGSYEQYF
TRBJ1-1 . . TRBV6-2/TRBV6-3 14 TGTGCCAGCAGTTTCGCACAGGGATGGGCTGAAGCTTTCTTT CASSFAQGWAEAFF
TRBJ1-5 . . TRBV7-9 13 TGTGCCAGCAGCTTGAGGGCCACTCAGCCCCAGCATTTT CASSLRATQPQHF
TRBJ1-2 . TRBD1 TRBV27 12 TGTGCCAGCAGTCCGACAGGGGGCGCCTACACCTTC CASSPTGGAYTF
TRBJ1-6 . TRBD1 TRBV2 17 TGTGCCAGCAGTGAAAGGTCGGACAGGGGGCCTAATTCACCCCTCCACTTT CASSERSDRGPNSPLHF
TRBJ2-7 . . TRBV6-2/TRBV6-3 15 TGTGCCAGCAGTCTCCGGCGGGTGAGCTCCTACGAGCAGTACTTC CASSLRRVSSYEQYF
TRBJ2-4 once . TRBV7-2 15 TGTGCCAGCAGCTTTTTTAGCTTCGGGAAAAACATTCAGTACTTC CASSFFSFGKNIQYF
TRBJ2-7 . TRBD1 TRBV18 14 TGTGCCAGCTCACCGGGACAGGGTTCCTACGAGCAGTACTTC CASSPGQGSYEQYF
TRBJ2-7 . TRBD1 TRBV29-1 16 TGCAGCGTTCCTCTAAAGGGACAGGGGGACGTTTACGAGCAGTACTTC CSVPLKGQGDVYEQYF
TRBJ1-1 . TRBD1 TRBV29-1 16 TGCAGCGCACGGGTAGAGGACAGGGGCCTCAACACTGAAGCTTTCTTT CSARVEDRGLNTEAFF
TRBJ2-1 . TRBD2 TRBV19 17 TGTGCCAGTAGCCTCCCCGGAGGGGCGGGAGGGCCGGGTGAGCAGTTCTTC CASSLPGGAGGPGEQFF
TRBJ2-3 many TRBD2 TRBV18 15 TGTGCCAGCTCACCACGCGGGGGGCTCGCAGATACGCAGTATTTT CASSPRGGLADTQYF
TRBJ1-1 . . TRBV28 14 TGTGCCAGCAGTTTATGGGCAGACTTATCCGGAGCTTTCTTT CASSLWADLSGAFF
TRBJ2-1 once . TRBV7-2 14 TGTGCCAGCAGCTTAGCGGGGGGGCCCAGTGAGCAGTTCTTC CASSLAGGPSEQFF
TRBJ1-5 . . TRBV12-5 15 TGTGCTAGTGGTTTGGGGAGCTATAGCAATCAGCCCCAGCATTTT CASGLGSYSNQPQHF
TRBJ1-1 few . TRBV3-1/TRBV3-2 15 TGTGCCAGCAGCCTAAGACAGAGAGTGAACACTGAAGCTTTCTTT CASSLRQRVNTEAFF
TRBJ2-3 . TRBD2 TRBV7-9 18 TGTGCCAGCAGCTTAGATCGCGGGAGGACTTCTAGCACAGATACGCAGTATTTT CASSLDRGRTSSTDTQYF
TRBJ1-6 few TRBD1 TRBV5-1 15 TGCGCCAGCAGCTTGGATCAGGGGGTCTGGTCACCCCTCCACTTT CASSLDQGVWSPLHF
TRBJ2-7 . . TRBV12-3/TRBV12-4 13 TGTGCCAGCAGTTTAGGGCACCCCTACGAGCAGTACTTC CASSLGHPYEQYF
TRBJ1-3 . . TRBV29-1 14 TGCAGCGCTGATTTATGGAGCTCTGGAAACACCATATATTTT CSADLWSSGNTIYF
TRBJ2-7 . TRBD1 TRBV7-9 13 TGTGCCAGCGAGGGGGCCTCAGGGTACGAGCAGTACTTC CASEGASGYEQYF
TRBJ2-5 . TRBD1 TRBV19 15 TGTGCCAGTAGTATCTCGGGACAGCTAGAAGAGACCCAGTACTTC CASSISGQLEETQYF
TRBJ2-7 . TRBD2 TRBV5-6 14 TGTGCCAGCAACGCGGGAGGGAGCTCCTACGAGCAGTACTTC CASNAGGSSYEQYF
TRBJ2-1 . TRBD1 TRBV5-5 14 TGTGCCAGCAGCTTGGAGGACAGGGGGGATGAGCAGTTCTTC CASSLEDRGDEQFF
TRBJ1-1 . TRBD1 TRBV5-1 13 TGCGCCAGCCACAGGGGACTGAACACTGAAGCTTTCTTT CASHRGLNTEAFF